A single sample gave rise to the 28 T cell receptor beta chains below, sequenced in a study of control samples from healthy donors and cancer patients. The protocol was immunoSEQ multiplex PCR, while the TCRdb copy is restricted to in-frame clones and leaves out a portion. The sample yields 150,000 to 200,000 clones, around 94% seen once. Sequencing was performed on blood. Receptors originate from a man aged 30 to 39 in good health.

The rearrangement joins TRBV10-3 to TRBJ1-6; possible D gene TRBD1, 6 bases. Germline CDR1 is ENHRY and CDR2 is SYGVKD. The CDR3 contains 14 residues. V lost 2 bases and J lost 4, with 6 bases in between. Written as DNA, the CDR3 is TGTGCCATCAGTGAGACAGGGTATAATTCACCCCTCCACTTT. Translated, it gives CAISETGYNSPLHF.

This chain connects TRBV5-6 to TRBJ2-5, with 11 bases that match TRBD2. With V trimmed by 2 bases and J by 6 bases, 6 bases remained unmatched. The CDR3 is 15 amino acids. Germline CDR1 and CDR2: SGHDT and YYEEEE. CDR3 region: CASSLRASGRQTQYF. The CDR3, as DNA: TGTGCCAGCAGCTTACGGGCTAGCGGGAGGCAGACCCAGTACTTC.

CDR3 region: CASSGRLAHNEQFF. CDR3 coding DNA: TGTGCCAGCAGTGGACGACTAGCCCACAATGAGCAGTTCTTC. The rearrangement joins TRBV27 to TRBJ2-1; TRBD2 aligns across 7 bases. CDR1 is MNHEY, CDR2 SMNVEV, per germline (reference sequence). This CDR3 comprises 14 residues. With V trimmed by 5 bases and J by 5 bases, 6 bases remained unmatched.

The genes are TRBV7-8 and TRBJ2-1; TRBD2 matches 10 bases. The CDR3 covers 15 residues. V dropped 5 bases and J dropped 2; count of bases not matched to a gene: 3. The germline V gene has CDR1 SGHVS and CDR2 FQNEAQ. The CDR3, as DNA: TGTGCCAGCAGCCCTCTAGCGGGAGCCTACAATGAGCAGTTCTTC. Translated: CASSPLAGAYNEQFF.

The chain combines TRBV23-1 with TRBJ2-7; TRBD1 is a possible D gene (6 bases). TRBV23-1 is given ORF status, its function remaining uncertain. The CDR3 contains 15 residues. Trimming cost V 3 bases and J 3 bases, with 15 bases left between them. For the CDR3, the DNA is TGCGCCAGCAGTCATTACAGGGTCCTCGTCTACGAGCAGTACTTC. Translating it yields CASSHYRVLVYEQYF.

This clone was seen just once. The chain is built from TRBV27 and TRBJ1-5; D unclear. Germline V gene data show CDR1 as MNHEY and CDR2 as SMNVEV (reference sequence). V lost 5 bases and J 5 bases, leaving 10 bases between the germline ends. This CDR3 contains 13 residues. CDR3 sequence: CASSRIIHQPQHF. As DNA, the CDR3 is TGTGCCAGCAGTCGAATAATACATCAGCCCCAGCATTTT.

This chain joins TRBV5-1 and TRBJ2-7; D is possibly TRBD2 (6 bases). Germline V gene lookup returns CDR1 SGHRS and CDR2 YFSETQ. CDR3 length: 13 amino acids. V was cut by 5 bases and J by 0 bases, with 9 bases left in between. The CDR3 reads CASRGDSSYEQYF. CDR3 nucleotide sequence: TGCGCCAGCAGGGGGGACTCCTCCTACGAGCAGTACTTC.

This chain joins TRBV10-1 and TRBJ2-4; D is ambiguous. The CDR3 has 14 amino acids. Germline V lookup: CDR1 WNHNN, CDR2 SYGVQD (reference sequence). Trimming pared 8 bases from V and 4 bases from J, leaving 15 bases between. The CDR3 region is CASLWAQSKNIQYF. The CDR3 DNA sequence: TGCGCCAGCCTCTGGGCACAAAGTAAAAACATTCAGTACTTC.

The genes are TRBV13 and TRBJ2-3; the match to TRBD2 covers 7 bases. The CDR3 has 15 amino acids. Per the germline V gene, CDR1 is PRHDT and CDR2 is FYEKMQ (reference sequence). Trimming cost V 3 bases and J 2 bases; bases outside gene matches: 5. The CDR3 region is CASSLGLYFTDTQYF. In DNA form, the CDR3 reads TGTGCCAGCAGCTTGGGACTATACTTCACAGATACGCAGTATTTT.

The V and J genes are TRBV3-1 (or the pseudogene TRBV3-2) and TRBJ2-5, with 8 bases aligning to TRBD2. The CDR3 contains 15 residues. Trimming cost V 4 bases and J 5 bases; bases outside gene matches: 9. Germline CDR1 reads LGHDT; CDR2 reads YNNKEL (reference sequence). The CDR3, as DNA: TGTGCCAGCAGCCGGTCTAGCGGGTACGGCGAGACCCAGTACTTC. Translated: CASSRSSGYGETQYF.

The chain couples TRBV11-2 to TRBJ1-3; 8 bases align to TRBD1. Germline lookup yields CDR1 SGHAT and CDR2 FQNNGV. CDR3 length: 18 residues. V trimming: 5 bases; J trimming: 0 bases; junction bases outside the gene matches: 12. CDR3 loop: CASSPRTGRNLSGNTIYF. CDR3 DNA sequence: TGTGCCAGCAGCCCTCGGACAGGGCGGAACCTCTCTGGAAACACCATATATTTT.

The rearrangement uses TRBV3-1 (or the pseudogene TRBV3-2) and TRBJ2-7; D remains ambiguous. The germline V gene has CDR1 LGHDT and CDR2 YNNKEL (reference sequence). V lost 0 bases and J 6 bases, leaving 3 bases between the germline ends. This CDR3 is 11 amino acids long. The CDR3 DNA reads TGTGCCAGCAGCCAAGATACCGAGCAGTACTTC. This translates into CASSQDTEQYF.

The chain has TRBV5-1 and TRBJ2-5; 7 bases match TRBD2. Germline CDR1 is SGHRS and CDR2 is YFSETQ. There are 15 residues in the CDR3. V was pared by 7 bases and J by 5 bases, with 14 bases of the junction left unmatched. The CDR3 loop reads CASVVSGSGGETQYF. CDR3 sequence (DNA): TGCGCCAGCGTCGTTAGCGGGTCCGGGGGGGAGACCCAGTACTTC.

The genes are TRBV7-9 and TRBJ2-5; TRBD2 matches 12 bases. CDR1 is SEHNR and CDR2 is FQNEAQ in the germline V gene (reference sequence). There are 17 residues in the CDR3. Trimming removed 4 bases from V and 5 bases from J; junction bases left unmatched: 11. The DNA for the CDR3 is TGTGCCAGCAGCTCCCCCGCCGGTGGGACTAGCGGGGAGACCCAGTACTTC. Translated, it gives CASSSPAGGTSGETQYF.

V gene TRBV7-9 combines with J gene TRBJ2-1; D assignment may be TRBD1 or TRBD2 (6 bases each). CDR1 and CDR2 (germline): SEHNR, FQNEAQ (reference sequence). CDR3 length: 13 amino acids. The V gene lost 3 bases and the J gene lost 7 bases, with 10 bases spanning the gap. CDR3 residues: CASSFQGRNEQFF. CDR3 in DNA: TGTGCCAGCAGCTTTCAGGGGAGGAATGAGCAGTTCTTC.

The chain recombines TRBV10-2 with TRBJ1-6; D is undetermined. Germline V lookup: CDR1 WSHSY, CDR2 SAAADI. V lost 7 bases and J lost 4, with 11 bases in between. CDR3 size: 14 residues. The CDR3 DNA reads as TGCGCCAGCAACAAGGAGGCTTATAATTCACCCCTCCACTTT. Its translation is CASNKEAYNSPLHF.

This chain links TRBV3-1 (or the pseudogene TRBV3-2) with TRBJ1-1; D unclear. The CDR3 loop spans 13 amino acids. Germline values: CDR1 LGHDT, CDR2 YNNKEL (reference sequence). V lost 0 bases to trimming and J lost 11 bases, with 13 bases between them. Here the CDR3 reads CASSQELAVGAFF. The DNA of the CDR3 is TGTGCCAGCAGCCAAGAACTGGCAGTTGGGGCTTTCTTT.

The chain combines TRBV10-1 with TRBJ2-7; 8 nucleotides line up with TRBD2. This CDR3 is 15 amino acids long. The germline V gene has CDR1 WNHNN and CDR2 SYGVQD (reference sequence). Trimming at V came to 2 bases and at J to 2 bases, leaving 5 bases not matched to a gene. The CDR3 is CASSESGSGAYEQYF. CDR3 in DNA: TGCGCCAGCAGTGAGAGCGGGAGTGGGGCCTACGAGCAGTACTTC.

V and J are TRBV5-6 and TRBJ1-1, with 9 bases that match TRBD1. This CDR3 has 15 residues. CDR1 is SGHDT and CDR2 is YYEEEE in the germline V gene. The ends lost 3 bases at V and 6 bases at J; junction bases unmatched: 9. CDR3 sequence reads: CASSWRTGVGSEAFF. The CDR3 DNA sequence: TGTGCCAGCAGCTGGAGGACAGGGGTAGGGTCTGAAGCTTTCTTT. Using reference TRBV5-6 and TRBJ1-1 for the parts outside the CDR3, the full variable domain is DAGVTQSPTHLIKTRGQQVTLRCSPKSGHDTVSWYQQALGQGPQFIFQYYEEEERQRGNFPDRFSGHQFPNYSSELNVNALLLGDSALYLCASSWRTGVGSEAFFGQGTRLTVV.

The rearrangement links TRBV10-3 to TRBJ1-3; D perhaps matches TRBD1 (6 bases). V gave up 2 bases and J gave up 0 bases, with 20 bases separating them. CDR1 is ENHRY and CDR2 is SYGVKD in the germline V gene. The CDR3 covers 19 residues. This CDR3 reads CAISEGSGGAPSSGNTIYF. The CDR3 nucleotides are TGTGCCATCAGTGAGGGGTCCGGGGGGGCCCCATCCTCTGGAAACACCATATATTTT.

The chain has TRBV19 and TRBJ2-7, with D possibly matching TRBD2 (5 bases). V was shortened by 6 bases and J by 0 bases, with 18 bases between the two germline ends. Germline values: CDR1 LNHDA, CDR2 SQIVND (reference sequence). The CDR3 is made up of 16 amino acids. The CDR3, as DNA: TGTGCCAGTAGCCGGAGGCTAGCCTTGAGCTCCTACGAGCAGTACTTC. It codes for CASSRRLALSSYEQYF.

The gene calls are TRBV7-8 and TRBJ1-1; D gene unclear. The V and J ends lost 5 bases and 4 bases respectively, with 20 bases between them. The CDR3 contains 16 residues. Germline V CDR1 and CDR2: SGHVS, FQNEAQ. CDR3 sequence reads: CASSPRNAVSFTEAFF. The CDR3 DNA reads TGTGCCAGCAGCCCACGGAATGCAGTCTCCTTCACTGAAGCTTTCTTT.

The gene calls are TRBV4-2 and TRBJ1-2; 7 bases line up with TRBD1. The germline CDR1 and CDR2 sequences are LGHNA and YNFKEQ. This CDR3 has 15 residues. V was pared by 0 bases and J by 8 bases, with 9 bases of the junction left unmatched. The CDR3 sequence is CASSQEHRGEGGYTF. CDR3 nucleotide sequence: TGTGCCAGCAGCCAAGAACACAGGGGTGAAGGAGGCTACACCTTC.

The chain recombines TRBV12-3 or TRBV12-4 with TRBJ2-2; 8 bases line up with TRBD1. J lost 4 bases, V lost 6 bases, and 1 base had no gene match. This CDR3 contains 13 residues. The CDR3 DNA sequence: TGTGCCAGCAGCGACAGGGGCACCGGGGAGCTGTTTTTT. Protein product: CASSDRGTGELFF.

The chain links TRBV7-8 to TRBJ1-1; maybe TRBD1 (5 bases). V was clipped by 1 base and J by 0 bases, with 12 bases between them. Germline V gives CDR1 SGHVS, CDR2 FQNEAQ. The CDR3 consists of 16 residues. The CDR3 loop reads CASSLGQGKMNTEAFF. Written as DNA, the CDR3 is TGTGCCAGCAGCTTAGGGCAGGGCAAAATGAACACTGAAGCTTTCTTT.

The V gene is TRBV18, the J gene TRBJ2-5; 7 bases are shared with TRBD1. The CDR3 is 16 residues long. Germline loops: CDR1 KGHSH, CDR2 LQKENI. Losses at the gene ends were 6 bases for V and 2 bases for J; bases not matched to a gene: 12. This CDR3 is CASSLVPGTVQETQYF. CDR3 coding DNA: TGTGCCAGCTCCCTTGTTCCCGGGACAGTACAAGAGACCCAGTACTTC.

Note on this clone: Because the CDR3's place on the DNA is in doubt, the DNA is left out and the CDR3 is given as listed by TCRdb. The chain has TRBV6-6 and TRBJ1-5. Counting both end residues, the CDR3 totals 15 amino acids. Germline CDR1 and CDR2: MNHNY and SVGAGI (reference sequence). The CDR3 is CASSTSGGGNQPQHF.

The chain is built from TRBV4-1 and TRBJ1-2; possible D gene TRBD1, 6 bases. The CDR3 has 17 amino acids. V shed 1 base and J shed 0 bases, with 15 bases lying between them. The germline gives CDR1 MGHRA, CDR2 YSYEKL. The chain's CDR3 is CASSQVGGRATNYGYTF. The DNA of the CDR3 is TGCGCCAGCAGCCAAGTGGGGGGCAGGGCTACTAACTATGGCTACACCTTC.